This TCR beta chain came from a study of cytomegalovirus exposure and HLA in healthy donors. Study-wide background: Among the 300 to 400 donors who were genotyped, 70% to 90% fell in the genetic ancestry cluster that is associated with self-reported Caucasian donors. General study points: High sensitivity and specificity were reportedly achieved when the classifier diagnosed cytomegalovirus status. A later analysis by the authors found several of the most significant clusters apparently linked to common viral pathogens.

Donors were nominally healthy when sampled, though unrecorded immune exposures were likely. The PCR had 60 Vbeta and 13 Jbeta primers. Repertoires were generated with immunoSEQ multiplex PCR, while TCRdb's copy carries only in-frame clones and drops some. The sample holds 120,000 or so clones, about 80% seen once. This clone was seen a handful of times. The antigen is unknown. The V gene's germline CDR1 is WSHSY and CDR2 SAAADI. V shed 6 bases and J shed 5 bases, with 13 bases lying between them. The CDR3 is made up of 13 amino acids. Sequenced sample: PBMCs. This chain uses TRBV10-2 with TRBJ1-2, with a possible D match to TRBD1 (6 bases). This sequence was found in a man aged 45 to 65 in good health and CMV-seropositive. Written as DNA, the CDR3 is TGCGCCAGCAGCTCGGGGGGCGGGTATGGCTACACCTTC. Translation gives CASSSGGGYGYTF.